The source of this T cell receptor (beta chain) is a study of T cells in tuberculosis. Study-level background: This South African cohort compared adolescents with or without latent tuberculosis against adults with active tuberculosis.

Documented time point: new active TB diagnosis, blood taken before or within 7 days of starting treatment. The CDR3 consists of 15 residues. V dropped 3 bases and J dropped 5; count of bases not matched to a gene: 5. The V gene's germline CDR1 is SGHTA and CDR2 FQGNSA. Data came from immunoSEQ multiplex PCR; TCRdb stores just in-frame clones and leaves some out. The table shows 47,000 or so clones, with 90% to 95% occurring only once. This chain uses TRBV7-2 with TRBJ2-2; 8 positions agree with TRBD2. This sample comprised PBMCs, obtained at tuberculosis diagnosis. The source is an adult with tuberculosis. The CDR3 DNA reads as TGTGCCAGCAGCTTTCTCCCTAGCGGGACCGGGGAGCTGTTTTTT. As protein: CASSFLPSGTGELFF.